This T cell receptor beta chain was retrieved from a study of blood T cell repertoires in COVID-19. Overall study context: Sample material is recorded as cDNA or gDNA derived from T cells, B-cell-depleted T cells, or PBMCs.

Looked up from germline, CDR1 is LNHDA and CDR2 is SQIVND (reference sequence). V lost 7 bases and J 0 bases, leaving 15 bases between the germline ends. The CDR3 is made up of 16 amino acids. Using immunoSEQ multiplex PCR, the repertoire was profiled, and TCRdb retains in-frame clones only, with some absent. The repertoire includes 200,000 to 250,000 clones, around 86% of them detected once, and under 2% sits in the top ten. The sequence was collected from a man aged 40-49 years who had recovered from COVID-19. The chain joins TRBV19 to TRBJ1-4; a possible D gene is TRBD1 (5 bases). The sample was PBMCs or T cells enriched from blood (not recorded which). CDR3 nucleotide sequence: TGTGCCAGTATCAGGGCGGGAACTACAACTAATGAAAAACTGTTTTTT. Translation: CASIRAGTTTNEKLFF.